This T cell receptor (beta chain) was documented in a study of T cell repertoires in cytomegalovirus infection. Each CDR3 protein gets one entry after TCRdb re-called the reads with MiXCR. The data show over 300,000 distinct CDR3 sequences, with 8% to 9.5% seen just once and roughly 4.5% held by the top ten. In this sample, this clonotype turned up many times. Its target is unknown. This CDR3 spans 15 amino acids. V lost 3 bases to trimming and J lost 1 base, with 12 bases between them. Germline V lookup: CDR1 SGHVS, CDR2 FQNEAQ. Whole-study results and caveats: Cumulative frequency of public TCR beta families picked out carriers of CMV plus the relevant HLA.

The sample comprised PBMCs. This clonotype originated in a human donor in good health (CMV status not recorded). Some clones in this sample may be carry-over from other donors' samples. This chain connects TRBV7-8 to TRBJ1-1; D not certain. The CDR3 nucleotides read TGTGCCAGCAGCTTTCGGAGGGTAGGGAACACTGAAGCTTTCTTT. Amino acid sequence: CASSFRRVGNTEAFF.